A single T cell receptor (beta chain) is shown here with its context. Antigen: not known. Trimming stripped 5 bases from V and 7 bases from J, with 15 bases between. The germline CDR1 and CDR2 sequences are SGHNT and YENEEA. This CDR3 region has 13 residues. These data originate in a study of radiotherapy plus CTLA-4 blockade in lung cancer. Regarding the study as a whole: It was early blood T cell clone dynamics, with interferon-beta, that reportedly best predicted response.

This table comes from immunoSEQ multiplex PCR, and its TCRdb copy is limited to in-frame clones, with some not included. This table has around 37,000 clones, 75% appearing once. The specimen comprised peripheral blood, sampled from a patient treated with radiotherapy plus ipilimumab. The sequence was obtained from a human donor with non-small cell lung cancer that progressed on radiotherapy plus ipilimumab. The chain is built from TRBV11-3 and TRBJ2-7; weak D call: TRBD2 (5 bases). The CDR3 loop reads CASSPGLSEEQYF. The CDR3 nucleotides read TGTGCCAGCAGCCCGGGATTATCGGAGGAGCAGTACTTC. Using reference TRBV11-3 and TRBJ2-7 for the parts outside the CDR3, the full variable domain is EAGVVQSPRYKIIEKKQPVAFWCNPISGHNTLYWYLQNLGQGPELLIRYENEEAVDDSQLPKDRFSAERLKGVDSTLKIQPAELGDSAVYLCASSPGLSEEQYFGPGTRLTVT.